The 13 T cell receptor beta chains below come from one sample, sequenced in a study of T cells in Graves' hyperthyroidism and ophthalmopathy. The investigators amplified TCR beta CDR3 regions from RNA transcripts. A set of HTBI primers served as the primers for a first-round RT-PCR of the TCR CDR3. TCRdb re-called the multiplex PCR reads through MiXCR, storing one row per CDR3 protein. The data contain roughly 500,000 distinct CDR3 sequences, about 45% of them singletons. The sequenced sample consisted of peripheral blood or thyroid tissue (not recorded which). The receptors stem from an adult woman with Graves' disease, either hyperthyroidism or ophthalmopathy (not recorded which).

The chain joins TRBV25-1 to TRBJ2-2; D ambiguous. The CDR3 spans 16 residues. CDR1 and CDR2 (germline): MGHDK, SYGVNS. V shed 4 bases and J shed 0 bases, with 12 bases lying between them. The CDR3 DNA sequence: TGTGCCAGCAGTGGGATAAGGGCAGCGAACACCGGGGAGCTGTTTTTT. Translated: CASSGIRAANTGELFF.

V usage is TRBV4-2 and J usage is TRBJ1-5; 7 nucleotides align to TRBD1. V was clipped by 1 base and J by 5 bases; unmatched bases: 2. The CDR3 contains 14 residues. CDR1 is LGHNA, CDR2 YNFKEQ, per germline. The CDR3, as DNA: TGTGCCAGCAGCCAAGGACAGGGCGATCAGCCCCAGCATTTT. Its translation is CASSQGQGDQPQHF.

The sample holds many counts of this clonotype. The V gene is TRBV20-1, the J gene TRBJ1-4, with D unresolved. The CDR3 loop spans 14 amino acids. The V end was cut by 2 bases, the J end by 7 bases, with 14 bases between. Germline V gives CDR1 DFQATT, CDR2 SNEGSKA (reference sequence). The CDR3 coding sequence is TGCAGTGCTAGAATTGTTCTAGTAGGTGAAAAACTGTTTTTT. It yields the protein CSARIVLVGEKLFF.

The V call is TRBV7-8, the J call TRBJ2-5; a possible D gene is TRBD1 (6 bases). Trimming took 2 bases from V and 1 from J, leaving 14 bases between them. CDR3 size: 16 residues. Germline CDR1 reads SGHVS; CDR2 reads FQNEAQ. The chain's CDR3 is CASSLLPGQLQETQYF. For the CDR3, the DNA is TGTGCCAGCAGCTTATTGCCCGGACAGCTCCAAGAGACCCAGTACTTC.

This clonotype was detected many times. This chain uses TRBV19 with TRBJ1-5; unclear D gene. Germline CDR1 and CDR2: LNHDA and SQIVND (reference sequence). The CDR3 has 14 amino acids. The germline V and J ends were trimmed by 6 bases and 3 bases, with 12 bases remaining between them. The CDR3 loop is CASRAGDNNQPQHF. For the CDR3, the DNA is TGTGCCAGTAGGGCTGGGGATAACAATCAGCCCCAGCATTTT.

To note about this clonotype: Since the CDR3 does not end with the conserved phenylalanine or tryptophan, this likely comes from a read error. The rearrangement uses TRBV10-3 and TRBJ1-5; D ambiguous. V was trimmed by 0 bases and J by 11 bases, leaving 11 bases between them. The CDR3 sequence is 13 residues long. In germline, CDR1 is ENHRY, CDR2 SYGVKD. The CDR3 DNA follows: TGTGCCATCAGTGAGTCGTCAGGAGAGACCCAGCATCTT. Translating it yields CAISESSGETQHL.

The chain carries TRBV7-2 and TRBJ2-5; 8 nucleotides match TRBD2. The CDR3 sequence is 16 residues long. Germline lookup yields CDR1 SGHTA and CDR2 FQGNSA. After removal of 5 bases from V and 3 bases from J, the junction contained 11 bases not matched to a gene. CDR3 nucleotides: TGTGCCAGCAGCCGAGCCGGGGGGGGACAAAAAGAGACCCAGTACTTC. Protein sequence: CASSRAGGGQKETQYF.

This chain links TRBV7-2 with TRBJ1-5; D unresolved. The germline CDR1 and CDR2 sequences are SGHTA and FQGNSA. This CDR3 region has 16 residues. The ends were cut back, 11 bases at V and 0 bases at J, with 20 bases in the middle. This chain's CDR3 is CASDFGGWVSNQPQHF. Written as DNA, the CDR3 is TGTGCCTCAGATTTCGGCGGCTGGGTTAGCAATCAGCCCCAGCATTTT.

This clonotype was seen a handful of times. The chain carries TRBV11-2 and TRBJ2-2, with 7 bases aligning to TRBD1. Germline loops: CDR1 SGHAT, CDR2 FQNNGV. The CDR3 loop spans 14 amino acids. The ends lost 4 bases at V and 6 bases at J; junction bases unmatched: 5. The CDR3 sequence is CASSYRGNAGELFF. The CDR3 region has the DNA TGTGCCAGCAGCTACAGGGGTAACGCCGGGGAGCTGTTTTTT. Variable domain in full (rest from reference TRBV11-2 and TRBJ2-2): EAGVAQSPRYKIIEKRQSVAFWCNPISGHATLYWYQQILGQGPKLLIQFQNNGVVDDSQLPKDRFSAERLKGVDSTLKIQPAKLEDSAVYLCASSYRGNAGELFFGEGSRLTVL.

This clonotype was detected ten times or more. CDR3 nucleotides: TGTGCCAGCAGCGTGGGGGGACCGTCGACCTATGGCTACACCTTC. The encoded protein is CASSVGGPSTYGYTF. The chain carries TRBV9 and TRBJ1-2; a possible D gene is TRBD1 (5 bases). CDR1 and CDR2 (germline): SGDLS, YYNGEE. V was clipped by 2 bases and J by 4 bases, with 15 bases between them. The length of the CDR3 is 15 residues.

The rearrangement uses TRBV7-9 and TRBJ2-7, with TRBD1 matching over 9 bases. The J segment lost 4 bases and the V segment lost 6 bases, leaving 13 bases of the junction unmatched. The CDR3 covers 16 residues. In germline, CDR1 is SEHNR, CDR2 FQNEAQ (reference sequence). The CDR3 nucleotides are TGTGCCAGCAGTTTGCTTACCGGGACAGGGATATACGAGCAGTACTTC. It translates to CASSLLTGTGIYEQYF.

The rearrangement joins TRBV19 to TRBJ1-1; 7 bases match TRBD1. The CDR3 contains 14 residues. V shed 6 bases, J shed 6 bases, and the junction held 10 bases outside the gene matches. From germline, CDR1 is LNHDA and CDR2 SQIVND (reference sequence). The CDR3 DNA follows: TGTGCCAGTAGAGGGACAGTTGGCCGTCCTGAAGCTTTCTTT. Its protein product is CASRGTVGRPEAFF. Full variable domain (rest looked up from reference TRBV19 and TRBJ1-1): DGGITQSPKYLFRKEGQNVTLSCEQNLNHDAMYWYRQDPGQGLRLIYYSQIVNDFQKGDIAEGYSVSREKKESFPLTVTSAQKNPTAFYLCASRGTVGRPEAFFGQGTRLTVV.

The rearrangement joins TRBV10-3 to TRBJ2-5; 12 bases line up with TRBD2. Germline V gene data show CDR1 as ENHRY and CDR2 as SYGVKD. With V trimmed by 8 bases and J by 9 bases, 16 bases remained unmatched. CDR3 length equals 16 residues. The CDR3, as DNA: TGTGCCATCTCTAAGGGGGGACTAGCGGGCCCCCAGGCCCAGTACTTC. Its protein is CAISKGGLAGPQAQYF.